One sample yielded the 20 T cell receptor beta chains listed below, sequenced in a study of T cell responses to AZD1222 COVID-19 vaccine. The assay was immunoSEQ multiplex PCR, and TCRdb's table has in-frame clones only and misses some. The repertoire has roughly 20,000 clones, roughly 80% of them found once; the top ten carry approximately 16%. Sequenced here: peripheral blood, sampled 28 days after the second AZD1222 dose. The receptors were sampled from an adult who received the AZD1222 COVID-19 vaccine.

The chain's CDR3 is CASSFGGSERGYTF. In nucleotides, the CDR3 is TGTGCCAGTAGTTTCGGCGGGAGCGAACGTGGCTACACCTTC. The chain employs TRBV19 and TRBJ1-2; D is unclear. The CDR3 loop spans 14 amino acids. Trimming stripped 5 bases from V and 7 bases from J, with 17 bases between. Germline V gene data show CDR1 as LNHDA and CDR2 as SQIVND (reference sequence).

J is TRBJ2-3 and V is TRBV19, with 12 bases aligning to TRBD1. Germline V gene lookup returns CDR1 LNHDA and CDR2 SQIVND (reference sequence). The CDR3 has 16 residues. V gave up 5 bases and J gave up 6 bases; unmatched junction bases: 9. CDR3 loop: CASSGRDRGPDDTQYF. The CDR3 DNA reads TGTGCCAGTAGTGGCCGGGACAGGGGGCCGGACGATACGCAGTATTTT.

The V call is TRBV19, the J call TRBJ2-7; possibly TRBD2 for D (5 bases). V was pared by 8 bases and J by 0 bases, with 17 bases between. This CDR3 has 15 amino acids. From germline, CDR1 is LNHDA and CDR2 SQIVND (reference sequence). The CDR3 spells CASRTDTGNSYEQYF. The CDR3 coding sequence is TGTGCCAGTCGAACCGATACCGGGAACTCCTACGAGCAGTACTTC.

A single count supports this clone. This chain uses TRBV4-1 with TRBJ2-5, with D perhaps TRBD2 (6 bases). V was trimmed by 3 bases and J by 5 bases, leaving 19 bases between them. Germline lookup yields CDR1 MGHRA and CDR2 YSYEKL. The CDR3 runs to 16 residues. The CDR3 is CASSQRGTDPGETQYF. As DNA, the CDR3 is TGCGCCAGCAGCCAGCGCGGGACGGACCCCGGCGAGACCCAGTACTTC.

The CDR3 region is CASKDPANYGYTF. The CDR3 DNA sequence: TGTGCCAGCAAGGATCCCGCTAACTATGGCTACACCTTC. This chain connects TRBV6-5 to TRBJ1-2; D gene unclear. V was pared by 7 bases and J by 0 bases, with 9 bases between. Germline CDR1 is MNHEY and CDR2 is SVGAGI. The CDR3 is 13 amino acids.

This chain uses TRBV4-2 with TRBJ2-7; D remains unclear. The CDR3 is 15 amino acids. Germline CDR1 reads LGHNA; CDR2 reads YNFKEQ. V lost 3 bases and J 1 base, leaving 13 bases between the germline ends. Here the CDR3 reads CASSQSLVLSYEQYF. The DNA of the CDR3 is TGTGCCAGCAGCCAGTCACTTGTACTTTCCTACGAGCAGTACTTC.

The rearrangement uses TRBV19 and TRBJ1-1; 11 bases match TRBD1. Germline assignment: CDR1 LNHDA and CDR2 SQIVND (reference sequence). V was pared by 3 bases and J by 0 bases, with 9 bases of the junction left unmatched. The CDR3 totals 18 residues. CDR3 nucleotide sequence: TGTGCCAGTAGTATGCGGGTCGGGACAGGGGGTATGAACACTGAAGCTTTCTTT. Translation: CASSMRVGTGGMNTEAFF.

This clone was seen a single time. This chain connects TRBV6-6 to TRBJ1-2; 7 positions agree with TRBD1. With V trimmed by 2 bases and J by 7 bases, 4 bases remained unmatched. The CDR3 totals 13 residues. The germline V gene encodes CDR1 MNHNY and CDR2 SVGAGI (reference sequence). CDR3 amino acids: CASSYGTDSGYTF. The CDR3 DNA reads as TGTGCCAGCAGTTACGGGACAGACAGTGGCTACACCTTC.

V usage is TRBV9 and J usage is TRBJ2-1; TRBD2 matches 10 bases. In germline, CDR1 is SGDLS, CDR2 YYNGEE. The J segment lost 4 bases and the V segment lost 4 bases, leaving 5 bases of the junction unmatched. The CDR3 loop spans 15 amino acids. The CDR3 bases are TGTGCCAGCAGCCCGGGACTAGCGTCGTACAATGAGCAGTTCTTC. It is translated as CASSPGLASYNEQFF. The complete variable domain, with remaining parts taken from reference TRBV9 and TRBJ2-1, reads DSGVTQTPKHLITATGQRVTLRCSPRSGDLSVYWYQQSLDQGLQFLIQYYNGEERAKGNILERFSAQQFPDLHSELNLSSLELGDSALYFCASSPGLASYNEQFFGPGTRLTVL.

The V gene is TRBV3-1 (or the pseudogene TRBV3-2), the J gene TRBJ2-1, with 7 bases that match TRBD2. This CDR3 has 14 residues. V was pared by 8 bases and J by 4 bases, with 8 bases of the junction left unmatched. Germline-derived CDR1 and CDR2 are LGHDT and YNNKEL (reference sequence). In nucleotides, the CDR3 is TGTGCCAGCTGGGCGGGAGATGGTTACAATGAGCAGTTCTTC. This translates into CASWAGDGYNEQFF.

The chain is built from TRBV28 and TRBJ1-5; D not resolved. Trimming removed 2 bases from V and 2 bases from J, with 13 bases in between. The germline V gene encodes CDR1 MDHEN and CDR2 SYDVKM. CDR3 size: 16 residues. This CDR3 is CASSLPGPQGNQPQHF. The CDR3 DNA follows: TGTGCCAGCAGTTTACCCGGGCCCCAGGGCAATCAGCCCCAGCATTTT.

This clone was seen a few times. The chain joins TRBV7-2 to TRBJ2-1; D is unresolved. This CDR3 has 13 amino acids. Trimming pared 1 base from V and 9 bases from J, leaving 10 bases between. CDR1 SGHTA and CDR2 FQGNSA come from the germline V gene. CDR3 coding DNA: TGTGCCAGCAGCTTAGTCACGATAGCTGAGCAGTTCTTC. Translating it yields CASSLVTIAEQFF.

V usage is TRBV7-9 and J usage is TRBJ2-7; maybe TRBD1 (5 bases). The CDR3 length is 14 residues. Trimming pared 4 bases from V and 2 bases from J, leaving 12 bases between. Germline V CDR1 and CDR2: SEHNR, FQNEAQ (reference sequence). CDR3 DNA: TGTGCCAGCAGCTACGTGACAGCCACCTACGAGCAGTACTTC. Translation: CASSYVTATYEQYF.

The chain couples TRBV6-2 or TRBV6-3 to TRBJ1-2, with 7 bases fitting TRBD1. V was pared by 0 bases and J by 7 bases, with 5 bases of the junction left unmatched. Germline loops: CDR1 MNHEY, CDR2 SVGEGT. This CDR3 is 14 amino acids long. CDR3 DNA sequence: TGTGCCAGCAGTTACTCCGAGGGGGCTCGTGGCTACACCTTC. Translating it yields CASSYSEGARGYTF.

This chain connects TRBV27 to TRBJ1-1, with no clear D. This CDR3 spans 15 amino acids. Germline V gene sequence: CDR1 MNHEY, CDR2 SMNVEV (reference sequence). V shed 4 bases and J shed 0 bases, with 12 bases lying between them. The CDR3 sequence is CASSWLSGVNTEAFF. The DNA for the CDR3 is TGTGCCAGCAGTTGGCTTTCAGGAGTGAACACTGAAGCTTTCTTT.

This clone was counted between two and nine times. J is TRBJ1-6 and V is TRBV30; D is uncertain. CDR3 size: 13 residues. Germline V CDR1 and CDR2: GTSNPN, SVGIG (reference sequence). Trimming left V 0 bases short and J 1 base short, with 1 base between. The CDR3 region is CAWSVSYNSPLHF. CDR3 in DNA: TGTGCCTGGAGTGTTTCCTATAATTCACCCCTCCACTTT.

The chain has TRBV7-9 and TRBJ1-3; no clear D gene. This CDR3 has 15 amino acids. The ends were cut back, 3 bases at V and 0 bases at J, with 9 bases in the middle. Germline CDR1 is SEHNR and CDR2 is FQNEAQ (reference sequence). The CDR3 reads CASSLDGDSGNTIYF. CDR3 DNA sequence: TGTGCCAGCAGCTTGGACGGAGACTCTGGAAACACCATATATTTT.

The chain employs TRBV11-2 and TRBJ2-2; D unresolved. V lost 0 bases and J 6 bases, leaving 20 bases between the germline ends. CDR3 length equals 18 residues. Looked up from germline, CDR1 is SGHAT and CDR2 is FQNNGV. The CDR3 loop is CASSLEKIEVDDAGELFF. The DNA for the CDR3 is TGTGCCAGCAGCTTAGAGAAGATTGAGGTCGATGATGCCGGGGAGCTGTTTTTT.

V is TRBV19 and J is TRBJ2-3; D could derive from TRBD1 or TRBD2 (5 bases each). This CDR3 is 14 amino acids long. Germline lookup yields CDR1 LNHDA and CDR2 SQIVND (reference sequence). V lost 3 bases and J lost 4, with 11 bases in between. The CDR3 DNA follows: TGTGCCAGTAGTATTCGGGACGATCCAGATACGCAGTATTTT. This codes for CASSIRDDPDTQYF.

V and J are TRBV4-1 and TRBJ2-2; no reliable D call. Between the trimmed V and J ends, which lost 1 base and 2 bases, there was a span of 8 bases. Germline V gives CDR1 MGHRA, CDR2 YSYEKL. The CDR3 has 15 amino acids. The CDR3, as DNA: TGCGCCAGCAGCCAAGTAACTTTTAACACCGGGGAGCTGTTTTTT. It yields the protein CASSQVTFNTGELFF.